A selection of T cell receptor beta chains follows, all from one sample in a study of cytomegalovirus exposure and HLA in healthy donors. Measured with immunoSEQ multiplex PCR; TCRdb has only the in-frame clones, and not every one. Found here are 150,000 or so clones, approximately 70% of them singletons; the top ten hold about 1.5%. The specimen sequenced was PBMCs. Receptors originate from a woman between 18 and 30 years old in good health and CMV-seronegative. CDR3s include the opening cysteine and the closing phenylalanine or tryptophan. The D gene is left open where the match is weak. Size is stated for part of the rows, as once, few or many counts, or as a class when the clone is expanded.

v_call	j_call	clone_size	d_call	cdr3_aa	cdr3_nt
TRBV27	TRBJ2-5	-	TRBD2	CASRFRGGRGGETQYF	TGTGCCAGCCGTTTCCGCGGGGGACGGGGTGGGGAGACCCAGTACTTC
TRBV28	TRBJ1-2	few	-	CASRSGGGGADYGYTF	TGTGCCAGCAGATCGGGAGGCGGGGGGGCCGACTATGGCTACACCTTC
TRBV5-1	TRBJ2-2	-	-	CASATGVSGELFF	TGCGCCAGCGCCACCGGGGTATCCGGGGAGCTGTTTTTT
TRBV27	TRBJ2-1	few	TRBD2	CASRGTSFSEQFF	TGTGCCAGCAGGGGGACTAGCTTCAGTGAGCAGTTCTTC
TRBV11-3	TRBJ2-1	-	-	CASRATSGSYEQFF	TGTGCCAGCAGGGCGACCTCAGGGTCGTATGAGCAGTTCTTC
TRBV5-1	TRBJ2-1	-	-	CASKGDNEQFF	TGCGCCAGCAAAGGAGACAATGAGCAGTTCTTC
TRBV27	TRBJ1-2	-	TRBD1	CASSSLTGSGYGYTF	TGTGCCAGCAGTTCCTTGACAGGGAGTGGCTATGGCTACACCTTC
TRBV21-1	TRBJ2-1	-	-	CASSKAGLCSGGANEQFF	TGTGCCAGCAGCAAAGCTGGGCTATGTAGCGGGGGGGCAAATGAGCAATTCTTC
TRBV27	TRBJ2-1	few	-	CASSWTGYNEQFF	TGTGCCAGTTCCTGGACGGGGTACAATGAGCAGTTCTTC
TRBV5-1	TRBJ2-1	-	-	CASSPRGDNEQFF	TGCGCCAGCAGCCCTCGAGGAGACAATGAGCAGTTCTTC
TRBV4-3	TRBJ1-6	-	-	CASSLRSTGGYSYNSPLHF	TGCGCCAGCAGCCTCCGATCAACCGGGGGTTACTCCTATAATTCACCCCTCCACTTT
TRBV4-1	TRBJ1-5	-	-	CASSQAPGGQPQHF	TGCGCCAGCAGCCAAGCACCCGGAGGTCAGCCCCAGCATTTT
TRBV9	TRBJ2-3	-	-	CASSVGGELGTDTQYF	TGTGCCAGCAGCGTAGGCGGGGAGCTAGGCACAGATACGCAGTATTTT
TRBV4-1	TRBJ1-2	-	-	CASSQVEQEPAGYTF	TGCGCCAGCAGCCAAGTGGAACAGGAACCAGCTGGCTACACCTTC
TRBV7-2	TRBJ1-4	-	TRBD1	CASSLSRGREKLFF	TGTGCCAGCAGCTTAAGCAGGGGGCGCGAAAAACTGTTTTTT
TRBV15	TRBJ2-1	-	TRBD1	CATSRSGGASHNEQFF	TGTGCCACCAGCAGGTCAGGGGGAGCCTCCCACAATGAGCAGTTCTTC
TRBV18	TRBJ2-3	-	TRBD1	CASSLLTGLSTDTQYF	TGTGCCAGCTCTCTATTGACAGGGTTGAGCACAGATACGCAGTATTTT
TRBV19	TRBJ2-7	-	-	CASSIGGSGYEQYF	TGTGCCAGTAGTATAGGAGGTAGCGGCTACGAGCAGTACTTC
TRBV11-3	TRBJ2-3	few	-	CASSLGFWRDRTDTQYF	TGTGCCAGCAGCTTAGGTTTTTGGCGGGACCGCACAGATACGCAGTATTTT
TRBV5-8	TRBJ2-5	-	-	CASSSPGDQYF	TGTGCCAGCAGCTCCCCGGGGGACCAGTACTTC
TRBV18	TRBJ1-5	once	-	CASSPHQGSNQPQHF	TGTGCCAGCTCACCACATCAGGGAAGCAATCAGCCCCAGCATTTT